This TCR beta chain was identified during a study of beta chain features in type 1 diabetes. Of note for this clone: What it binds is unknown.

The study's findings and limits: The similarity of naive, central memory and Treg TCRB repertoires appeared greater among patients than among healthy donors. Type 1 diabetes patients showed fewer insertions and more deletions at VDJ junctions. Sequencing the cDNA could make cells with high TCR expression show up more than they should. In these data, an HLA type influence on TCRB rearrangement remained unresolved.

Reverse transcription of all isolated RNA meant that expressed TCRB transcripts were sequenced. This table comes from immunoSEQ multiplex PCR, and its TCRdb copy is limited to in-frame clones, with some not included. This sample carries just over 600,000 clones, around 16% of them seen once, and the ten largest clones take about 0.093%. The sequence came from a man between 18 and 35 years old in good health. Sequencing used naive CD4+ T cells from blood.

In DNA, the CDR3 is TGTGCTAGTGGCACTAGCGGGGGCACAGATACGCAGTATTTT. It codes for CASGTSGGTDTQYF. V gene TRBV12-5 combines with J gene TRBJ2-3, with 10 bases that match TRBD2. The CDR3 runs to 14 residues. The junction had 1 base not matched to a gene; V was cut back by 6 bases and J by 1 base. Germline-derived CDR1 and CDR2 are LGHNT and FRNRAP.